These T cell receptor beta chains were read from a single sample in a study of cytomegalovirus exposure and HLA in healthy donors. Assay used: immunoSEQ multiplex PCR; TCRdb lists only in-frame clones, some missing. The sample carries about 200,000 clones, around 84% recorded once. The specimen sequenced was PBMCs. Source of these receptors: a woman aged 25 to 39 in good health and CMV-seropositive. Each CDR3 is given with its conserved first and last residue. D genes are given only for firm matches. Some rows have no size entry. The others give once, few or many, or a class for an expanded clone.

size	D	V	J	DNA	CDR3
.	.	TRBV27	TRBJ1-4	TGTGCCAGCAGTCCTAGGACAGCACTTAATGAAAAACTGTTTTTT	CASSPRTALNEKLFF
.	TRBD2	TRBV9	TRBJ2-1	TGTGCCAGCAGCGGGGGGGAGGGCCCCTCCCATGAGCAGTTCTTC	CASSGGEGPSHEQFF
few	.	TRBV28	TRBJ2-7	TGTGCCAGCAGTTTGCCGGTGGACAGCTTATCCTACGAGCAGTACTTC	CASSLPVDSLSYEQYF
.	.	TRBV20-1	TRBJ1-4	TGCAGCTATGGGGCGTACGAAAAACTGTTTTTT	CSYGAYEKLFF
few	.	TRBV19	TRBJ1-5	TGTGCCACCCTGGACAGTAATAGCAATCAGCCCCAGCATTTT	CATLDSNSNQPQHF
.	.	TRBV7-2	TRBJ2-7	TGTGCCAGCAGCACGCGAAGGGACTCACTTTACGAGCAGTACTTC	CASSTRRDSLYEQYF
.	TRBD2	TRBV5-8	TRBJ2-1	TGTGCCAGCAGCCAGCTAGCGGGAGAAATTATTGAGCAGTTCTTC	CASSQLAGEIIEQFF
.	TRBD1	TRBV19	TRBJ1-5	TGTGCCAGTAGTAAGGGACAGGGGGCGTCGAGCAATCAGCCCCAGCATTTT	CASSKGQGASSNQPQHF
.	TRBD2	TRBV9	TRBJ2-3	TGTGCCAGCAGCGAACGGACTAGTATAGATACGCAGTATTTT	CASSERTSIDTQYF
once	TRBD1	TRBV2	TRBJ2-2	TGTGCCAGCAGTGGTGGGACAGGGTTCACCGGGGAGCTGTTTTTT	CASSGGTGFTGELFF
.	.	TRBV28	TRBJ1-1	TGTGCCAGCAGTTTCGAGCAGGGGTACACTGAAGCTTTCTTT	CASSFEQGYTEAFF
.	TRBD1	TRBV5-6	TRBJ1-1	TGTGCCAGCAGCTTGAATTTCACAGGGGGAAGCTACACTGAAGCTTTCTTT	CASSLNFTGGSYTEAFF
.	.	TRBV4-2	TRBJ2-7	TGTGCCAGCAGCCAAGAACAATCAACCTACGAGCAGTACTTC	CASSQEQSTYEQYF
few	.	TRBV2	TRBJ2-5	TGTGCCAGCGAGGTGGAAGAGACCCAGTACTTC	CASEVEETQYF
.	.	TRBV5-6	TRBJ2-1	TGTGCCAGCAGCCTCCGACAGAGTAAGCAGTTCTTC	CASSLRQSKQFF
.	.	TRBV7-9	TRBJ1-1	TGTGCCAGCAGCTTGGGGGGATTGAACACTGAAGCTTTCTTT	CASSLGGLNTEAFF